Included here is one T cell receptor beta chain sequence, with context. Antigen unknown. The ends were cut back, 7 bases at V and 10 bases at J, with 17 bases in the middle. Germline assignment: CDR1 MGHDK and CDR2 SYGVNS. The CDR3 spans 13 residues. The data were produced by immunoSEQ multiplex PCR, yet TCRdb's version contains in-frame clones alone and is incomplete. The table has tens of thousands of clones, around 92% seen once. The data belong to a study of untreated major depressive disorder. Study-level results: Private clones made up every subject's top five TRBV05-01 clones. Generalizability is limited by the comparatively small study sample.

The donors were all European-descended. Magnetic negative selection enriched CD4+ T cells from thawed PBMCs. Sequenced input: CD4+ T cells from PBMCs. The clonotype originates from a woman between 40 and 55 years old in good health. The chain recombines TRBV25-1 with TRBJ2-1, with D perhaps TRBD2 (6 bases). CDR3 region: CASTFGWGVEQFF. In DNA form, the CDR3 reads TGTGCCAGCACCTTTGGATGGGGGGTCGAGCAGTTCTTC.